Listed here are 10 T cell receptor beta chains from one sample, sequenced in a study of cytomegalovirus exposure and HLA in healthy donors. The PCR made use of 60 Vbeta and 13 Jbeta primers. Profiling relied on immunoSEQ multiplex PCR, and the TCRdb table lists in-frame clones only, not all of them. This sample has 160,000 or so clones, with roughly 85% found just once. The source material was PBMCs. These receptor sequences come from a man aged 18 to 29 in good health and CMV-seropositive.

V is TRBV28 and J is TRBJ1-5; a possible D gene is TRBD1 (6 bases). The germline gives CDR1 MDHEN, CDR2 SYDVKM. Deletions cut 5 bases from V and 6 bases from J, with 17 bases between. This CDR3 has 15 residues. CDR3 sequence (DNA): TGTGCCAGCAGTACCCGGACAGAAATGGGTCAGCCCCAGCATTTT. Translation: CASSTRTEMGQPQHF. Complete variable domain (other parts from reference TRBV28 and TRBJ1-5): DVKVTQSSRYLVKRTGEKVFLECVQDMDHENMFWYRQDPGLGLRLIYFSYDVKMKEKGDIPEGYSVSREKKERFSLILESASTNQTSMYLCASSTRTEMGQPQHFGDGTRLSIL.

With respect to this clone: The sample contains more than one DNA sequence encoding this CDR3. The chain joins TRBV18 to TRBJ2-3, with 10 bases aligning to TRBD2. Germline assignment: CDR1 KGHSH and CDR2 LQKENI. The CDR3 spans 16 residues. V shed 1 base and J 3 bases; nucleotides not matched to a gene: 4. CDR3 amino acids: CASSPRLAGVTDTQYF. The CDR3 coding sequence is TGTGCCAGCTCACCACGTCTAGCGGGAGTTACAGATACGCAGTATTTT.

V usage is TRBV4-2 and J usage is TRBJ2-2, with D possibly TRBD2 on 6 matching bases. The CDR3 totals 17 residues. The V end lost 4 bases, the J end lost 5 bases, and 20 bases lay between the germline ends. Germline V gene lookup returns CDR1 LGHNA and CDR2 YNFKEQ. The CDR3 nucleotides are TGTGCCAGCAGCCCACGAGGTGGTGGGGGGAATACCGGGGAGCTGTTTTTT. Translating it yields CASSPRGGGGNTGELFF.

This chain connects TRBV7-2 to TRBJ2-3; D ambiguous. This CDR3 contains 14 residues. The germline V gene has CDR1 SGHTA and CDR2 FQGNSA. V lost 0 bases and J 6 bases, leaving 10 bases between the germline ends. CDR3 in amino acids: CASSLALTSDTQYF. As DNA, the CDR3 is TGTGCCAGCAGCTTAGCGCTAACTTCCGATACGCAGTATTTT.

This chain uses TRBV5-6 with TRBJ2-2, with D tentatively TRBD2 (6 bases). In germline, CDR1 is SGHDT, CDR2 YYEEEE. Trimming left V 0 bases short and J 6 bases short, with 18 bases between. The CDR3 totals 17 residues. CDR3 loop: CASSLEAGLVVPGELFF. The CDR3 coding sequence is TGTGCCAGCAGCTTGGAGGCGGGACTGGTGGTCCCCGGGGAGCTGTTTTTT.

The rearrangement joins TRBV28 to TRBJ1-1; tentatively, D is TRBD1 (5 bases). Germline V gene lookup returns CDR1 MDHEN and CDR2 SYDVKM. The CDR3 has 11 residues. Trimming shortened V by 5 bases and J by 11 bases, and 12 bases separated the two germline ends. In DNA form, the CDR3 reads TGTGCCAGCAGTACTCAGGGTAAGGCTTTCTTT. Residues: CASSTQGKAFF.

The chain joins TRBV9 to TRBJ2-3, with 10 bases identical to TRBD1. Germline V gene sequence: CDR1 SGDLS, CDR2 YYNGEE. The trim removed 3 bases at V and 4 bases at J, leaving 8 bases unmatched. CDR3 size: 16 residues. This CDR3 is CASSAPGQGTADTQYF. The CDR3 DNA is TGTGCCAGCAGCGCTCCGGGACAGGGGACGGCAGATACGCAGTATTTT.

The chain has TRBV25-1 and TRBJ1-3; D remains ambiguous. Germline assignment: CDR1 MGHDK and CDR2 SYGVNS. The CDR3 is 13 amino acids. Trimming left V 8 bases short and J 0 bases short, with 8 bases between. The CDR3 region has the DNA TGTGCCAGCGGCCGGGACTCTGGAAACACCATATATTTT. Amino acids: CASGRDSGNTIYF.

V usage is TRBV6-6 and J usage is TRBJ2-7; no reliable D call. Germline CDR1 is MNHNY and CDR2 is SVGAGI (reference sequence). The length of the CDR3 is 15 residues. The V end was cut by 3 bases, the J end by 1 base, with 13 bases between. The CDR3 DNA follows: TGTGCCAGCAGTTATGGGCTTTCAGGTTCCTACGAGCAGTACTTC. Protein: CASSYGLSGSYEQYF.

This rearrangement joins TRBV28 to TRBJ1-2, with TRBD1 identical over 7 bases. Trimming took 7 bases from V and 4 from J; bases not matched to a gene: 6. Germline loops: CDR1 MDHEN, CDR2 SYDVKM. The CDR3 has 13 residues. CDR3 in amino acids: CASTLGTAYGYTF. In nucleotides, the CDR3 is TGTGCCAGCACCCTAGGGACAGCCTATGGCTACACCTTC.